The 22 T cell receptor beta chains below come from one sample, sequenced in a study of blood T cell repertoires in COVID-19. The method was immunoSEQ multiplex PCR; TCRdb's version includes in-frame clones alone and lacks a portion of them. The sample includes some 60,000 clones, around 87% seen only once; the top ten take under 8%. The sample comprised peripheral blood. These receptors were obtained from a human donor with active COVID-19. The donor label of this sample is uncertain.

V gene TRBV7-9 combines with J gene TRBJ2-2; D is perhaps TRBD1 (5 bases). Per the germline V gene, CDR1 is SEHNR and CDR2 is FQNEAQ (reference sequence). With 1 base removed from V and 4 bases from J, the gap between germline ends came to 10 bases. CDR3 length: 15 residues. In DNA form, the CDR3 reads TGTGCCAGCAGCTTAGGGACACGGGCCACCGGGGAGCTGTTTTTT. This translates into CASSLGTRATGELFF.

V gene TRBV5-1 combines with J gene TRBJ2-1; no clear D gene. With 0 bases removed from V and 5 bases from J, the gap between germline ends came to 6 bases. The germline gives CDR1 SGHRS, CDR2 YFSETQ. The CDR3 extends over 13 amino acids. CDR3 protein: CASSLGSHNEQFF. The CDR3 region has the DNA TGCGCCAGCAGCTTGGGCAGTCACAATGAGCAGTTCTTC.

The chain couples TRBV5-1 to TRBJ1-2; D possibly corresponds to TRBD1 (5 bases). Germline lookup yields CDR1 SGHRS and CDR2 YFSETQ. V was clipped by 0 bases and J by 7 bases, with 10 bases between them. The CDR3 consists of 13 residues. Here the CDR3 reads CASSLGREVGYTF. CDR3 DNA sequence: TGCGCCAGCAGCTTGGGCAGGGAGGTTGGCTACACCTTC.

V is TRBV6-5 and J is TRBJ1-1; D is unclear. V shed 5 bases and J shed 4 bases, with 5 bases lying between them. This CDR3 spans 11 amino acids. Germline CDR1 is MNHEY and CDR2 is SVGAGI. This chain's CDR3 is CASSHSTEAFF. For the CDR3, the DNA is TGTGCCAGCAGTCATAGCACTGAAGCTTTCTTT.

The genes are TRBV2 and TRBJ2-5, with a weak D call TRBD2 (6 bases). The CDR3 totals 15 residues. Trimming pared 6 bases from V and 5 bases from J, leaving 19 bases between. Per germline, CDR1 SNHLY and CDR2 FYNNEI. In DNA form, the CDR3 reads TGTGCCAGCAGGGCCCTCGGGAGCTCTCAGGAGACCCAGTACTTC. It translates to CASRALGSSQETQYF.

This chain links TRBV6-6 with TRBJ1-1, with 8 bases matching TRBD1. CDR3 size: 16 residues. Germline V gives CDR1 MNHNY, CDR2 SVGAGI (reference sequence). After removal of 6 bases from V and 5 bases from J, the junction contained 14 bases not matched to a gene. This chain's CDR3 is CASSGSPSTGVTEAFF. Here the CDR3 DNA reads TGTGCCAGCAGCGGCTCCCCCTCGACAGGGGTGACTGAAGCTTTCTTT.

The genes are TRBV6-5 and TRBJ1-5; D not resolved. The CDR3 length is 13 residues. V was pared by 6 bases and J by 6 bases, with 12 bases between. Germline V lookup: CDR1 MNHEY, CDR2 SVGAGI. CDR3 sequence reads: CASSAFVGQPQHF. CDR3 DNA: TGTGCCAGCAGCGCGTTCGTCGGTCAGCCCCAGCATTTT.

The chain is built from TRBV19 and TRBJ1-2; the D gene is possibly TRBD1 (5 bases). The length of the CDR3 is 17 residues. V was clipped by 7 bases and J by 2 bases, with 23 bases between them. Germline V gene data show CDR1 as LNHDA and CDR2 as SQIVND (reference sequence). The CDR3 reads CASTLGGLGSSNYGYTF. CDR3 nucleotide sequence: TGTGCCAGTACCCTCGGGGGACTTGGGAGTTCCAACTATGGCTACACCTTC. The entire variable domain, with the rest obtained from reference TRBV19 and TRBJ1-2, is as follows: DGGITQSPKYLFRKEGQNVTLSCEQNLNHDAMYWYRQDPGQGLRLIYYSQIVNDFQKGDIAEGYSVSREKKESFPLTVTSAQKNPTAFYLCASTLGGLGSSNYGYTFGSGTRLTVV.

This clone was seen once. The chain recombines TRBV6-2 or TRBV6-3 with TRBJ2-2; D remains unclear. Per the germline V gene, CDR1 is MNHEY and CDR2 is SVGEGT. Trimming took off 3 bases at V and 7 bases at J, with 3 bases between the two ends. This CDR3 has 11 residues. Here the CDR3 DNA reads TGTGCCAGCAGTTATTACGGGGAGCTGTTTTTT. Translated, it gives CASSYYGELFF.

The V and J genes are TRBV12-3 or TRBV12-4 and TRBJ2-7, with 9 nucleotides matching TRBD1. The CDR3 covers 12 residues. V dropped 6 bases and J dropped 8; count of bases not matched to a gene: 5. The CDR3 sequence is CASSPGQGKQYF. The DNA for the CDR3 is TGTGCCAGCAGCCCGGGACAGGGTAAGCAGTACTTC.

The CDR3 loop is CASSKGGIASGNTIYF. DNA for the CDR3: TGTGCCAGCTCCAAAGGGGGAATTGCGTCTGGAAACACCATATATTTT. The chain joins TRBV18 to TRBJ1-3, with D perhaps matching TRBD1 (6 bases). V was pared by 6 bases and J by 1 base, with 16 bases between. Germline V CDR1 and CDR2: KGHSH, LQKENI. This CDR3 spans 16 amino acids.

This clone was detected only once. V and J are TRBV7-8 and TRBJ2-7; TRBD2 matches at 7 bases. Trimming took 7 bases from V and 5 from J; bases not matched to a gene: 8. The germline gives CDR1 SGHVS, CDR2 FQNEAQ. The CDR3 loop spans 13 amino acids. The CDR3 coding sequence is TGTGCCAGCAATCATAATGGGGGGGACGAGCAGTACTTC. This translates into CASNHNGGDEQYF.

This rearrangement joins TRBV7-8 to TRBJ2-3; D is possibly TRBD2 (7 bases). The CDR3 is 17 residues long. The V and J ends lost 5 bases and 1 base respectively, with 19 bases between them. CDR1 is SGHVS and CDR2 is FQNEAQ in the germline V gene. In nucleotides, the CDR3 is TGTGCCAGCAGCCCATGTAGGGCGGGGGCATGCACAGATACGCAGTATTTT. This translates into CASSPCRAGACTDTQYF.

This clone was observed a few times. The V call is TRBV3-1 (or the pseudogene TRBV3-2), the J call TRBJ2-3; the match to TRBD2 covers 9 bases. Trimming at V came to 2 bases and at J to 3 bases, leaving 3 bases not matched to a gene. CDR1 and CDR2 (germline): LGHDT, YNNKEL (reference sequence). The CDR3 runs 15 residues. This CDR3 is CASSQPGLATDTQYF. CDR3 DNA: TGTGCCAGCAGCCAACCGGGACTAGCTACAGATACGCAGTATTTT.

The chain links TRBV25-1 to TRBJ2-5; the match to TRBD1 covers 12 bases. CDR1 is MGHDK, CDR2 SYGVNS, per germline. There are 17 residues in the CDR3. V dropped 4 bases and J dropped 5; count of bases not matched to a gene: 11. CDR3 region: CASSARTGTGGTETQYF. CDR3 in DNA: TGTGCCAGCAGTGCGAGAACCGGGACAGGGGGCACGGAGACCCAGTACTTC.

This chain joins TRBV7-9 and TRBJ2-5; TRBD1 matches at 7 bases. The V segment lost 5 bases and the J segment 0 bases; nucleotides outside the gene matches: 9. The CDR3 spans 16 residues. CDR1 and CDR2 from the germline V gene are SEHNR and FQNEAQ (reference sequence). Here the CDR3 reads CASSARQGVYQETQYF. In nucleotides, the CDR3 is TGTGCCAGCAGCGCCCGACAGGGTGTTTACCAAGAGACCCAGTACTTC.

V and J are TRBV6-5 and TRBJ2-7; 7 bases map to TRBD2. Per the germline V gene, CDR1 is MNHEY and CDR2 is SVGAGI. The trim removed 6 bases at V and 3 bases at J, leaving 2 bases unmatched. The CDR3 is 12 amino acids. The CDR3 DNA reads TGTGCCAGCAGGGGCGGGAGCTACGAGCAGTACTTC. Its protein product is CASRGGSYEQYF.

The chain has TRBV10-3 and TRBJ2-6; 10 nucleotides line up with TRBD2. The V gene's germline CDR1 is ENHRY and CDR2 SYGVKD. The trim removed 5 bases at V and 4 bases at J, leaving 8 bases unmatched. There are 17 residues in the CDR3. The CDR3, as DNA: TGTGCCATCAGTCTGACTAGCGGGCAAATAGGGGCCAACGTCCTGACTTTC. Translation gives CAISLTSGQIGANVLTF.

The J gene is TRBJ2-5, the V gene TRBV6-5; 8 bases are shared with TRBD1. Germline-derived CDR1 and CDR2 are MNHEY and SVGAGI. The CDR3 runs to 13 residues. The V gene end was trimmed by 6 bases and the J gene end by 2 bases; junction bases not matched to a gene: 2. The CDR3: CASRGQDQETQYF. The DNA for the CDR3 is TGTGCCAGCAGGGGACAGGATCAAGAGACCCAGTACTTC.

The V gene is TRBV7-3, the J gene TRBJ2-1; TRBD1 matches 7 bases. CDR1 is SGHTA, CDR2 FQGTGA, per germline. The CDR3 is 16 amino acids. V lost 5 bases to trimming and J lost 2 bases; unmatched junction nucleotides: 9. The CDR3 DNA follows: TGTGCCAGCAGCATAGGGGGACAGCCAACCTACAATGAGCAGTTCTTC. Amino acid sequence: CASSIGGQPTYNEQFF.

The V gene is TRBV27, the J gene TRBJ2-1, with 7 nucleotides matching TRBD2. Germline CDR1 reads MNHEY; CDR2 reads SMNVEV (reference sequence). The length of the CDR3 is 15 residues. Trimming took 2 bases from V and 6 from J; bases not matched to a gene: 7. Here the CDR3 reads CASSLAGVGANEQFF. In DNA form, the CDR3 reads TGTGCCAGCAGTTTAGCGGGAGTAGGGGCCAATGAGCAGTTCTTC.

J is TRBJ2-1 and V is TRBV13, with D possibly TRBD2 on 5 matching bases. V lost 4 bases and J 4 bases, leaving 17 bases between the germline ends. Per germline, CDR1 PRHDT and CDR2 FYEKMQ (reference sequence). This CDR3 has 16 amino acids. CDR3: CASSWTRPVGYNEQFF. The DNA for the CDR3 is TGTGCCAGCAGCTGGACTCGACCGGTGGGGTACAATGAGCAGTTCTTC. Together with reference TRBV13 and TRBJ2-1, the CDR3 gives the full variable domain: AAGVIQSPRHLIKEKRETATLKCYPIPRHDTVYWYQQGPGQDPQFLISFYEKMQSDKGSIPDRFSAQQFSDYHSELNMSSLELGDSALYFCASSWTRPVGYNEQFFGPGTRLTVL.